Reported below is one T cell receptor beta chain. This sample is drawn from a study of CD8 T cells in Susac syndrome. cDNA came from 0.5 to 1 ug RNA primed by random hexamers. Across 54 Vbeta and 13 Jbeta, TCR beta CDR3 was amplified with immunoSEQ multiplex PCR. TCRdb called the immunoSEQ multiplex PCR reads again in MiXCR, with one record for every CDR3 protein. The data contain approximately 160,000 distinct CDR3 sequences, 94% of them singletons. The CDR3 covers 15 residues. CDR1 and CDR2 (germline): MDHEN, SYDVKM. V gave up 3 bases and J gave up 3 bases, with 14 bases separating them. This chain connects TRBV28 to TRBJ2-5; D assignment may be TRBD1 or TRBD2 (5 bases each). This sequence originates from a human donor with multiple sclerosis. The sample consisted of CD4+ T cells from PBMCs. The CDR3 bases are TGTGCCAGCAGTTTCTCCGGGACGGGAAAAGAGACCCAGTACTTC. Its translation is CASSFSGTGKETQYF.